This is a list of T cell receptor beta chains from one sample in a study of technical replicates of blood from several donors. Some clones are missing from TCRdb's copy, which holds only in-frame ones; the method was immunoSEQ multiplex PCR. The repertoire holds about 98,000 clones, approximately 95% seen once, with 0.2% to 0.25% in the top ten. Sequences were obtained from T cells isolated from PBMCs. The receptors come from a human donor in good health. Both conserved end residues are part of each CDR3. D genes are given only for firm matches. Not every row has a clone size; where given, it reads once, few, many or a size class.

abundance	v_gene	d_gene	j_gene	CDR3aa	CDR3nt
NA	TRBV27	NA	TRBJ2-7	CASSPGVAYEQYF	TGTGCCAGCAGTCCCGGGGTCGCTTACGAGCAGTACTTC
NA	TRBV28	NA	TRBJ2-1	CASSFLEGAYNEQFF	TGTGCCAGCAGTTTTTTGGAGGGAGCTTACAATGAGCAGTTCTTC
NA	TRBV5-4	TRBD1	TRBJ1-2	CASSLADRPRYGYTF	TGTGCCAGCAGCTTGGCGGACAGGCCTAGGTATGGCTACACCTTC
NA	TRBV14	NA	TRBJ1-1	CASSHDRTNTEAFF	TGTGCCAGCAGCCACGACAGGACGAACACTGAAGCTTTCTTT
NA	TRBV18	TRBD1	TRBJ1-1	CASSPQGAGTNTEAFF	TGTGCCAGCTCACCACAGGGGGCCGGGACGAACACTGAAGCTTTCTTT
NA	TRBV4-2	NA	TRBJ1-4	CASSRREWGEKLFF	TGTGCCAGCAGTCGAAGGGAGTGGGGTGAAAAACTGTTTTTT
NA	TRBV28	TRBD2	TRBJ2-5	CASSLAVAGGSTQYF	TGTGCCAGCAGTTTGGCCGTAGCGGGAGGTTCGACCCAGTACTTC
NA	TRBV9	TRBD1	TRBJ2-5	CASSVGTGVLGTQYF	TGTGCCAGCAGCGTAGGGACAGGGGTCCTAGGGACCCAGTACTTC
NA	TRBV5-4	TRBD2	TRBJ2-7	CASSLTSGKGPYEQYF	TGTGCCAGCAGCTTGACTAGCGGGAAAGGCCCCTACGAGCAGTACTTC
NA	TRBV19	NA	TRBJ1-5	CASSITTDRQPQHF	TGTGCCAGTAGTATAACCACCGACAGGCAGCCCCAGCATTTT
NA	TRBV5-1	TRBD1	TRBJ1-2	CASSSGQDGYTF	TGCGCCAGCAGTTCGGGACAGGATGGCTACACCTTC
NA	TRBV10-1	TRBD1	TRBJ1-1	CASSTGQGRSEAFF	TGCGCCAGCAGCACGGGACAGGGGAGGTCTGAAGCTTTCTTT
NA	TRBV28	TRBD1	TRBJ2-7	CASRKGQGLDEQYF	TGTGCCAGCAGAAAAGGACAGGGCCTCGACGAGCAGTACTTC
NA	TRBV9	NA	TRBJ2-2	CASSVEAANTGELFF	TGTGCCAGCAGCGTAGAAGCGGCGAACACCGGGGAGCTGTTTTTT
NA	TRBV28	NA	TRBJ1-4	CASSLEARGVFF	TGTGCCAGCAGTTTAGAGGCCCGGGGGGTGTTTTTT
NA	TRBV28	TRBD2	TRBJ2-7	CASSLAGGHYEQYF	TGTGCCAGCAGTTTAGCGGGAGGGCACTACGAGCAGTACTTC
NA	TRBV19	NA	TRBJ1-5	CASSITSGQPQHF	TGTGCCAGTAGTATTACGTCGGGTCAGCCCCAGCATTTT
NA	TRBV19	TRBD1	TRBJ1-5	CASTWDRRSNQPQHF	TGTGCCAGTACCTGGGACAGGAGGAGCAATCAGCCCCAGCATTTT
once	TRBV7-2	TRBD1	TRBJ2-5	CASSLTGWTGRRETQYF	TGTGCCAGCAGCTTAACGGGGTGGACAGGAAGGCGAGAGACCCAGTACTTC
NA	TRBV5-1	TRBD1	TRBJ2-1	CASSSGVFTGGTYNEQFF	TGCGCCAGCAGCTCCGGGGTCTTCACAGGGGGCACCTACAATGAGCAGTTCTTC
NA	TRBV11-3	NA	TRBJ2-2	CASSLEFGLGNTGELFF	TGTGCCAGCAGCCTAGAGTTCGGGTTGGGGAACACCGGGGAGCTGTTTTTT
once	TRBV28	TRBD1	TRBJ1-3	CASYAGTASGNTIYF	TGTGCCAGTTATGCTGGGACAGCCTCTGGAAACACCATATATTTT
once	TRBV4-1	TRBD2	TRBJ2-1	CASSQGPLAGGFNEQFF	TGCGCCAGCAGCCAAGGGCCGCTAGCGGGGGGTTTCAATGAGCAGTTCTTC
NA	TRBV10-3	TRBD1	TRBJ1-5	CAISDDRGKFQPQHF	TGTGCCATCAGTGACGACAGGGGCAAATTTCAGCCCCAGCATTTT
NA	TRBV7-9	NA	TRBJ2-2	CASSWFTFPGTGELFF	TGTGCCAGCAGCTGGTTCACTTTTCCCGGTACCGGGGAGCTGTTTTTT
NA	TRBV18	TRBD1	TRBJ2-3	CASSPVRGQSTDTQYF	TGTGCCAGCTCACCGGTCCGGGGACAGAGCACAGATACGCAGTATTTT
NA	TRBV4-2	NA	TRBJ2-1	CASSQDWLANNEQFF	TGTGCCAGCAGCCAAGATTGGCTAGCGAACAATGAGCAGTTCTTC
NA	TRBV28	TRBD1	TRBJ1-1	CASGTTGGTREAFF	TGTGCCAGCGGAACGACAGGGGGGACAAGAGAAGCTTTCTTT
NA	TRBV28	TRBD1	TRBJ2-1	CASSTGTGFVDEQFF	TGTGCCAGCAGCACCGGGACAGGGTTTGTGGATGAGCAGTTCTTC
NA	TRBV28	NA	TRBJ2-3	CASRVQGGTDTQYF	TGTGCCAGCAGGGTCCAGGGGGGTACAGATACGCAGTATTTT
NA	TRBV6-1	NA	TRBJ1-2	CASSSERDTYGYTF	TGTGCCAGCAGCTCGGAACGGGACACCTATGGCTACACCTTC
NA	TRBV5-1	NA	TRBJ2-5	CASSFGRRETQYF	TGCGCCAGCAGCTTTGGGAGGAGAGAGACCCAGTACTTC
NA	TRBV29-1	NA	TRBJ2-4	CSVEDGGFSRPRQYF	TGCAGCGTTGAAGATGGTGGGTTCAGCCGGCCCAGGCAGTACTTC
NA	TRBV6-5	NA	TRBJ1-5	CASSYQGNQPQHF	TGTGCCAGCAGTTATCAGGGCAATCAGCCCCAGCATTTT